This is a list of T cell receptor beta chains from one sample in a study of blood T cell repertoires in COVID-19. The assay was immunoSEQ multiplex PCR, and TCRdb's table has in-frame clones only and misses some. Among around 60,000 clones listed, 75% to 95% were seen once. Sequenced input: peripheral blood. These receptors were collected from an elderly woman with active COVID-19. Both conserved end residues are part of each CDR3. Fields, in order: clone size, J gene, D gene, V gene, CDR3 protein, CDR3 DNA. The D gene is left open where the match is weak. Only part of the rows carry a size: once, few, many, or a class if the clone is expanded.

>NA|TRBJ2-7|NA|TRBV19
CASSRDSAREDSEQYF
TGTGCCAGTAGTCGCGACAGCGCAAGGGAAGACTCCGAGCAGTACTTC
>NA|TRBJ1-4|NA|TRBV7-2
CASSLWGVTNEKLFF
TGTGCCAGCAGCCTGTGGGGGGTAACTAATGAAAAACTGTTTTTT
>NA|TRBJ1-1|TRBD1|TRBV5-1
CASRQGQNTEAFF
TGCGCCAGCCGACAGGGACAGAACACTGAAGCTTTCTTT
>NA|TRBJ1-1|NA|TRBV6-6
CASSYERGRVNTEAFF
TGTGCCAGCAGTTACGAAAGAGGGCGGGTCAACACTGAAGCTTTCTTT
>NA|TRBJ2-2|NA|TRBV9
CASSVRQANTGELFF
TGTGCCAGCAGCGTCCGACAGGCGAACACCGGGGAGCTGTTTTTT
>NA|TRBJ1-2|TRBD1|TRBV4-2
CASSQGVSGGGGGYTF
TGTGCCAGCAGCCAAGGGGTGTCAGGGGGTGGTGGTGGCTACACCTTC
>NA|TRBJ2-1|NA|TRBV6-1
CASSEGSFSGSYNEQFF
TGTGCCAGCAGTGAGGGCTCGTTTAGCGGCTCCTACAATGAGCAGTTCTTC
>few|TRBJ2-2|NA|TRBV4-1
CASSLGVARSGELFF
TGCGCCAGCAGCCTCGGGGTCGCGCGGTCCGGGGAGCTGTTTTTT
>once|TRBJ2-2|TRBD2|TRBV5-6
CASSPLGSGINTGELFF
TGTGCCAGCAGCCCCCTTGGTAGCGGGATTAATACCGGGGAGCTGTTTTTT
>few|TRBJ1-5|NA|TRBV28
CASRPHRVGQPQHF
TGTGCCAGCAGGCCTCACAGGGTTGGTCAGCCCCAGCATTTT
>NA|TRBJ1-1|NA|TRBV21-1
CASSRPGQFHFNTEAFF
TGTGCCAGCAGCAGACCGGGACAGTTCCATTTCAACACTGAAGCTTTCTTT
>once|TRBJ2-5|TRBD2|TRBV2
CASSGSAGRETQYF
TGTGCCAGCAGCGGCTCCGCCGGGAGGGAGACCCAGTACTTC
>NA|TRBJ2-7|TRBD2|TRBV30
CAWSGGLAGLEQYF
TGTGCCTGGAGTGGGGGACTAGCGGGTCTCGAGCAGTACTTC
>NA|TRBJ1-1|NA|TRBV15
CATSRDLNREAFF
TGTGCCACCAGCAGAGATCTTAACAGAGAAGCTTTCTTT
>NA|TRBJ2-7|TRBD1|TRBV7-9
CASSSTGGRGEQYF
TGTGCCAGCAGCTCAACAGGGGGCCGAGGCGAGCAGTACTTC
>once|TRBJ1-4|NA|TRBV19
CASRRSDEKLFF
TGTGCCAGTAGGAGGTCTGATGAAAAACTGTTTTTT
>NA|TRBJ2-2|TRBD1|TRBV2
CASSTGVAHTGELFF
TGTGCCAGCAGTACAGGGGTGGCGCACACCGGGGAGCTGTTTTTT
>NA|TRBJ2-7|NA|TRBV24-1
CATSDLRSPHEQYF
TGTGCCACCAGTGATCTACGGTCCCCCCACGAGCAGTACTTC
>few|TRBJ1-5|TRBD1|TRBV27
CASSPNPGTGGIANQPQHF
TGTGCCAGCAGCCCAAATCCCGGGACAGGCGGAATAGCCAATCAGCCCCAGCATTTT
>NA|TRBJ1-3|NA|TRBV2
CASSAARSSGNTIYF
TGTGCCAGCAGTGCCGCCCGCAGCTCTGGAAACACCATATATTTT
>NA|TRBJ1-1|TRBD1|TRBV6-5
CASSSTGSNTEAFF
TGTGCCAGCAGCTCGACAGGGTCGAACACTGAAGCTTTCTTT
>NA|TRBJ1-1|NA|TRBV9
CASSVKQETEAFF
TGTGCCAGCAGCGTAAAACAGGAAACTGAAGCTTTCTTT
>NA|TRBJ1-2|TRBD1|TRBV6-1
CASSDRDSYGYTF
TGTGCCAGCAGTGACCGGGACAGTTATGGCTACACCTTC
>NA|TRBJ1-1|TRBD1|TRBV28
CASTVRTGWNTEAFF
TGTGCCAGCACCGTTCGGACAGGATGGAACACTGAAGCTTTCTTT
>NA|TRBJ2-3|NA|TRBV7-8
CASSLEGGASNTQYF
TGTGCCAGCAGCTTAGAAGGGGGGGCGTCAAATACGCAGTATTTT
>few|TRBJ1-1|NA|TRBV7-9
CASPDPARSSEAFF
TGTGCCAGCCCCGACCCGGCGCGGTCTAGCGAAGCTTTCTTT
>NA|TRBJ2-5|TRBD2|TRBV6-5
CASSFAGVQETQYF
TGTGCCAGCAGTTTCGCGGGAGTGCAAGAGACCCAGTACTTC
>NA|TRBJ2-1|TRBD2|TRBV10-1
CASSERTSGDEQFF
TGCGCCAGCAGTGAGCGGACTAGTGGCGATGAGCAGTTCTTC
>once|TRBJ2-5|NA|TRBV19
CASSIGGADSHLQETQYF
TGTGCCAGTAGTATTGGAGGGGCCGACAGCCACCTCCAAGAGACCCAGTACTTC
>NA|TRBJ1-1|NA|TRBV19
CASIRSSPWVNTEAFF
TGTGCCAGTATCAGGTCATCGCCCTGGGTGAACACTGAAGCTTTCTTT
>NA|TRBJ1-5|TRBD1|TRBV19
CASSIRDRAYSNQPQHF
TGTGCCAGTAGTATCCGGGACAGGGCTTATAGCAATCAGCCCCAGCATTTT
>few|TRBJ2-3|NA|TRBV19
CASSTSRFEDTQYF
TGTGCCAGTTCGACTAGTAGGTTCGAGGATACGCAGTATTTT
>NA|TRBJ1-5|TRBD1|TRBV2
CASSGQGWNQPQHF
TGTGCCAGCAGCGGACAGGGGTGGAATCAGCCCCAGCATTTT
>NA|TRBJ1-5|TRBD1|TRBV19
CASSAFETGFGNQPQHF
TGTGCCAGTAGTGCCTTCGAGACAGGGTTTGGCAATCAGCCCCAGCATTTT
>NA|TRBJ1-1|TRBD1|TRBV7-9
CASSLARVQGASEAFF
TGTGCCAGCAGCTTAGCGCGGGTACAGGGGGCCTCTGAAGCTTTCTTT
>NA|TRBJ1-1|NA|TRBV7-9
CASSQKNTEAFF
TGTGCCAGCAGCCAAAAGAACACTGAAGCTTTCTTT
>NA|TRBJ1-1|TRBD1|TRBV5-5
CASSTDRGWTEAFF
TGTGCCAGCAGTACCGACAGGGGTTGGACTGAAGCTTTCTTT
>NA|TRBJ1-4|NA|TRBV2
CASSERKGAEKLFF
TGTGCCAGCAGTGAACGGAAGGGAGCGGAAAAACTGTTTTTT
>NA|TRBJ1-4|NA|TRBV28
CASSTYRATNEKLFF
TGTGCCAGCAGTACATACAGAGCAACTAATGAAAAACTGTTTTTT
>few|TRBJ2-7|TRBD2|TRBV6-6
CASSYGTSGNGEQYF
TGTGCCAGCAGTTACGGGACTAGCGGGAATGGCGAGCAGTACTTC
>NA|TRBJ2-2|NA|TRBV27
CASSWGLLNTGELFF
TGTGCCAGCAGTTGGGGGCTACTCAACACCGGGGAGCTGTTTTTT
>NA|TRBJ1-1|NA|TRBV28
CASSLSAGSSQAFF
TGTGCCAGCAGTTTATCGGCAGGGTCATCCCAAGCTTTCTTT
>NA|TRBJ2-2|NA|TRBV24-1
CATGHRSRTGELFF
TGTGCCACCGGACACAGGAGTCGCACCGGGGAGCTGTTTTTT
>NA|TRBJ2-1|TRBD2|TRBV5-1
CASSLDAGVGPNEQFF
TGCGCCAGCAGCTTGGATGCGGGAGTGGGTCCCAATGAGCAGTTCTTC
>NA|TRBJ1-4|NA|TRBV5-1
CASSLDRTNEKLFF
TGCGCCAGCAGCTTGGACAGAACTAATGAAAAACTGTTTTTT
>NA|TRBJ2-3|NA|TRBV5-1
CASSLGQSTDTQYF
TGCGCCAGCAGCTTGGGACAGAGCACAGATACGCAGTATTTT
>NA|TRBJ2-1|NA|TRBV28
CASSSPGEHYNEQFF
TGTGCCAGCAGTTCTCCAGGGGAACACTACAATGAGCAGTTCTTC
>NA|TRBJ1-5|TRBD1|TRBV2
CASSPDRVRSQPQHF
TGTGCCAGCAGCCCTGACAGGGTACGTAGTCAGCCCCAGCATTTT
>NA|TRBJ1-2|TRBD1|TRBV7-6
CASSLPGQDYGYTF
TGTGCCAGCAGCCTTCCGGGACAGGACTATGGCTACACCTTC
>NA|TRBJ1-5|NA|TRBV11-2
CASSPGVGQPQHF
TGTGCCAGCAGTCCAGGGGTCGGTCAGCCCCAGCATTTT